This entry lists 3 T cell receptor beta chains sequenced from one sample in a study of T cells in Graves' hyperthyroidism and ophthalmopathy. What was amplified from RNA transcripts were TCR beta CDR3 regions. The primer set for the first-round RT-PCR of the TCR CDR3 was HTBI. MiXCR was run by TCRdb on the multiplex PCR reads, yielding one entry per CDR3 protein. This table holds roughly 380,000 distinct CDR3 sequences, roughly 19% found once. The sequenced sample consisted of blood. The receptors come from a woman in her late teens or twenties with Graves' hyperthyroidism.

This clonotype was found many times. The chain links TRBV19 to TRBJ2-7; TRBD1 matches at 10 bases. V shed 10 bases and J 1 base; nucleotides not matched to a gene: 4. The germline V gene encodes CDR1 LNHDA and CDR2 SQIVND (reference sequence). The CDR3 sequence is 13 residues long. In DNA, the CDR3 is TGTGCCACCAGGACAGGGGGTTCCTACGAGCAGTACTTC. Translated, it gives CATRTGGSYEQYF.

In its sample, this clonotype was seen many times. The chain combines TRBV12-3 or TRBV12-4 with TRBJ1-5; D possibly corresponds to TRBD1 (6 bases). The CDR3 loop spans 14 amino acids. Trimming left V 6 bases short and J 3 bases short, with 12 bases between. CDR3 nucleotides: TGTGCCAGCAGAAGAGGGGGGTTCAATCAGCCCCAGCATTTT. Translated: CASRRGGFNQPQHF.

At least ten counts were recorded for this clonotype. CDR3 in DNA: TGTGCCAGCAGCCCAGGAGGTTCGGGGGGACATTCCTACGAGCAGTACTTC. This codes for CASSPGGSGGHSYEQYF. The chain recombines TRBV3-1 with TRBJ2-7; D might be TRBD2 (7 bases). V was trimmed by 4 bases and J by 1 base, leaving 20 bases between them. This CDR3 is 17 amino acids long. Germline V gene sequence: CDR1 LGHDT, CDR2 YNNKEL (reference sequence).